Listed below are T cell receptor beta chains from one sample, sequenced in a study of blood T cells in healthy people across ages. Each CDR3 protein gets one entry after TCRdb re-called the 5' RACE reads with MiXCR. The sample shows over 600,000 distinct CDR3 sequences, under 25% of them seen only once. Sequencing used blood. The receptors were gathered from a man between 70 and 80 years old in good health. Each CDR3 is given with its conserved first and last residue. The D gene is left open where the match is weak. Clone size appears in some rows only: once, few, many, or a class for an expanded clone.

few TRBJ2-1 TRBD1 TRBV4-1 CASSFRDRDYNEQFF TGCGCCAGCAGCTTCCGGGACAGGGACTACAATGAGCAGTTCTTC
- TRBJ2-3 TRBD2 TRBV9 CASSVGWEGHGDTQYF TGTGCCAGCAGCGTAGGGTGGGAGGGCCATGGAGATACGCAGTATTTT
- TRBJ2-7 - TRBV29-1 CSVVLVGDEQYF TGCAGCGTTGTATTAGTGGGGGACGAGCAGTACTTC
many TRBJ2-2 - TRBV18 CASSTTRGTGELFF TGTGCCAGCTCGACCACAAGGGGCACCGGGGAGCTGTTTTTT
- TRBJ1-3 TRBD1 TRBV28 CASTTGQGNTIYF TGTGCCAGTACGACAGGGCAAGGAAACACCATATATTTT
- TRBJ2-1 TRBD2 TRBV7-6 CASSQLIAGSYNEQFF TGTGCCAGCAGCCAATTAATAGCGGGCTCCTACAATGAGCAGTTCTTC
- TRBJ1-1 - TRBV28 CASSLMGGKNTEAFF TGTGCCAGCAGTTTAATGGGGGGCAAGAACACTGAAGCTTTCTTT
few TRBJ2-5 - TRBV20-1 CSARVRGRQETQYF TGCAGTGCTAGAGTGCGGGGGCGGCAAGAGACCCAGTACTTC
- TRBJ2-5 - TRBV25-1 CASSWGLKETQYF TGTGCCAGCAGCTGGGGACTCAAAGAGACCCAGTACTTC
many TRBJ2-1 - TRBV10-3 CAISDLNGDNEQFF TGTGCCATCAGTGACCTCAACGGCGACAATGAGCAGTTCTTC